Listed below are T cell receptor beta chains from one sample, sequenced in a study of shared clonotypes between healthy human individuals. Only in-frame clones appear in the TCRdb table, and some are missing; sequencing was by immunoSEQ multiplex PCR. The sample consists of hundreds of thousands of clones, about 80% of them appearing once. The sequenced sample consisted of PBMCs. The source is a woman between 35 and 50 years old in good health. Some clones in this sample may be carry-over from other donors' samples. Each CDR3 is given with its conserved first and last residue. Fields, in order: J gene, V gene, clone size, D gene, CDR3 DNA, CDR3 protein. D genes are given only for firm matches. Some rows have no size entry. The others give once, few or many, or a class for an expanded clone.

j_gene: TRBJ1-1; v_gene: TRBV7-2; abundance: few; d_gene: NA; CDR3nt: TGTGCCAGCAGCTTATACTGGGGGCTCGGTGAAGCTTTCTTT; CDR3aa: CASSLYWGLGEAFF
j_gene: TRBJ2-3; v_gene: TRBV5-4; abundance: NA; d_gene: TRBD2; CDR3nt: TGTGCCAGCAGCCGACTACTAGCGGGAAACACAGATACGCAGTATTTT; CDR3aa: CASSRLLAGNTDTQYF
j_gene: TRBJ1-1; v_gene: TRBV25-1; abundance: NA; d_gene: NA; CDR3nt: TGTGCCAGCAGTGAGGGCCCCCTTGAGGGAGACGACCCTGAAGCTTTCTTT; CDR3aa: CASSEGPLEGDDPEAFF
j_gene: TRBJ2-7; v_gene: TRBV7-2; abundance: NA; d_gene: NA; CDR3nt: TGTGCCAGCTCCAACAGGAGCCCCTACGAGCAGTACTTC; CDR3aa: CASSNRSPYEQYF
j_gene: TRBJ2-6; v_gene: TRBV5-1; abundance: few; d_gene: TRBD1; CDR3nt: TGCGCCAGCAGCGCGCTCATGACAGGGGTCGGGGCCAACGTCCTGACTTTC; CDR3aa: CASSALMTGVGANVLTF
j_gene: TRBJ1-2; v_gene: TRBV7-9; abundance: NA; d_gene: NA; CDR3nt: TGTGCCAGCAGCTTAGGCCGGACAGTCTATGGCTACACCTTC; CDR3aa: CASSLGRTVYGYTF
j_gene: TRBJ2-3; v_gene: TRBV7-2; abundance: few; d_gene: TRBD1; CDR3nt: TGTGCCAGCAGCTACGGACAGGGACCCACAGATACGCAGTATTTT; CDR3aa: CASSYGQGPTDTQYF
j_gene: TRBJ2-3; v_gene: TRBV6-1; abundance: few; d_gene: TRBD1; CDR3nt: TGTGCCAGCAGTTTCCGACAGGGGGCCGATACGCAGTATTTT; CDR3aa: CASSFRQGADTQYF
j_gene: TRBJ2-1; v_gene: TRBV9; abundance: NA; d_gene: NA; CDR3nt: TGTGCCAGCACCGGACTACAAACTAGCTCCTACAATGAGCAGTTCTTC; CDR3aa: CASTGLQTSSYNEQFF
j_gene: TRBJ1-1; v_gene: TRBV28; abundance: once; d_gene: NA; CDR3nt: TGTGCCAGCAGTTTAAGGGCAGGCTTACTCAGGAACACTGAAGCTTTCTTT; CDR3aa: CASSLRAGLLRNTEAFF
j_gene: TRBJ2-5; v_gene: TRBV5-6; abundance: NA; d_gene: NA; CDR3nt: TGTGCCAGCAGCTTGTCTTTGGGGTTGGAGACCCAGTACTTC; CDR3aa: CASSLSLGLETQYF
j_gene: TRBJ2-7; v_gene: TRBV9; abundance: NA; d_gene: NA; CDR3nt: TGTGCCAGCAGCGTAGGCTTCCAGGGGGGCTACGAGCAGTACTTC; CDR3aa: CASSVGFQGGYEQYF
j_gene: TRBJ2-1; v_gene: TRBV29-1; abundance: NA; d_gene: NA; CDR3nt: TGCAGCGTCGGGGGAAGCTCCTACAATGAGCAGTTCTTC; CDR3aa: CSVGGSSYNEQFF
j_gene: TRBJ2-7; v_gene: TRBV7-2; abundance: NA; d_gene: TRBD1; CDR3nt: TGTGCCAGCAGCTACGGGACAGGGGCTACCTACGAGCAGTACTTC; CDR3aa: CASSYGTGATYEQYF
j_gene: TRBJ2-7; v_gene: TRBV10-3; abundance: NA; d_gene: TRBD2; CDR3nt: TGTGCCATCAGTGCCCCTAGCGGGCCCTACGAGCAGTACTTC; CDR3aa: CAISAPSGPYEQYF
j_gene: TRBJ2-3; v_gene: TRBV5-4; abundance: NA; d_gene: NA; CDR3nt: TGTGCCAGCAGCTTGAAAACCTCCGCAGATACGCAGTATTTT; CDR3aa: CASSLKTSADTQYF
j_gene: TRBJ2-3; v_gene: TRBV7-9; abundance: NA; d_gene: NA; CDR3nt: TGTGCCAGCAGCTTCCAAGATACGCAGTATTTT; CDR3aa: CASSFQDTQYF
j_gene: TRBJ2-2; v_gene: TRBV5-1; abundance: many; d_gene: TRBD2; CDR3nt: TGCGCCAGCAGCTTGGTCTTAGGCGGGGGCACCGGGGAGCTGTTTTTT; CDR3aa: CASSLVLGGGTGELFF
j_gene: TRBJ1-5; v_gene: TRBV19; abundance: once; d_gene: NA; CDR3nt: TGTGCCAGTAGTATAACAGGGAGCGATCAGCCCCAGCATTTT; CDR3aa: CASSITGSDQPQHF
j_gene: TRBJ1-2; v_gene: TRBV9; abundance: once; d_gene: NA; CDR3nt: TGTGCCAGCAGCGTTGGAAGCCACTATGGCTACACCTTC; CDR3aa: CASSVGSHYGYTF
j_gene: TRBJ2-2; v_gene: TRBV11-3; abundance: NA; d_gene: NA; CDR3nt: TGTGCCAGCAGCTCCACCCCGACCCAGGTTCGGCGGGAGCTGTTTTTT; CDR3aa: CASSSTPTQVRRELFF
j_gene: TRBJ2-7; v_gene: TRBV18; abundance: NA; d_gene: TRBD1; CDR3nt: TGTGCCAGCTCATCCCTCGGGACAGGGCGGGACGAGCAGTACTTC; CDR3aa: CASSSLGTGRDEQYF
j_gene: TRBJ2-7; v_gene: TRBV28; abundance: once; d_gene: NA; CDR3nt: TGTGCCAGCAGTACCCCAGCAGGGGCGCCTCCCTACGAGCAGTACTTC; CDR3aa: CASSTPAGAPPYEQYF
j_gene: TRBJ1-5; v_gene: TRBV27; abundance: NA; d_gene: NA; CDR3nt: TGTGCCAGCAGTTTATCCTCGACAAGCTTTAATCAGCCCCAGCATTTT; CDR3aa: CASSLSSTSFNQPQHF
j_gene: TRBJ2-7; v_gene: TRBV2; abundance: NA; d_gene: TRBD1; CDR3nt: TGTGCCAGCAGACAGACAGGGACCTACGAGCAGTACTTC; CDR3aa: CASRQTGTYEQYF
j_gene: TRBJ2-3; v_gene: TRBV6-5; abundance: NA; d_gene: TRBD2; CDR3nt: TGTGCCATGGGAGTGGGGGGGTCGAACGCAGATACGCAGTATTTT; CDR3aa: CAMGVGGSNADTQYF
j_gene: TRBJ2-3; v_gene: TRBV11-3; abundance: NA; d_gene: TRBD2; CDR3nt: TGTGCCAGCAGCTCGGAGCCTAGCGGGAGTAAAGGGGATACGCAGTATTTT; CDR3aa: CASSSEPSGSKGDTQYF
j_gene: TRBJ2-7; v_gene: TRBV6-6; abundance: NA; d_gene: NA; CDR3nt: TGTGCCAGCAGGCCGGACGTAACCTACGAGCAGTACTTC; CDR3aa: CASRPDVTYEQYF